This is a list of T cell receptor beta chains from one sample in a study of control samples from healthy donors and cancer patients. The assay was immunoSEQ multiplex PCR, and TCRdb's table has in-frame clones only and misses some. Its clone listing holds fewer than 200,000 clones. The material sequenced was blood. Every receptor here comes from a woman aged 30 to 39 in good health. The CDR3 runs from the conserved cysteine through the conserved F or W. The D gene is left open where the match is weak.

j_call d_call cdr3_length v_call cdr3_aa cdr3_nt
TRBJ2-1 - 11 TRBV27 CASSLYNEQFF TGTGCCAGCAGTTTATACAATGAGCAGTTCTTC
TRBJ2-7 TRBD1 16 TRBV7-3 CASSADPGTGLYEQYF TGTGCCAGCAGTGCTGACCCCGGGACAGGCCTCTACGAGCAGTACTTC
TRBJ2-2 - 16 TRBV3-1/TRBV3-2 CASSPPRRVDTGELFF TGTGCCAGCAGCCCCCCTAGGCGTGTGGACACCGGGGAGCTGTTTTTT
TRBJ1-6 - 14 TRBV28 CASSLRDVISPLHF TGTGCCAGCAGTTTACGGGACGTAATTTCACCCCTCCACTTT
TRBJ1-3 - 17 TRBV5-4 CASSPGGTQVSGNTIYF TGTGCCAGCAGCCCCGGGGGGACGCAAGTCTCTGGAAACACCATATATTTT
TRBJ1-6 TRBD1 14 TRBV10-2 CASRRDRENSPLHF TGCGCCAGCAGACGGGACAGGGAAAATTCACCCCTCCACTTT
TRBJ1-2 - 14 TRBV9 CASNFRGRDYGYTF TGTGCCAGCAATTTTCGGGGTAGGGACTATGGCTACACCTTC
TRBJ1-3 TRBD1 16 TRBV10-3 CAISSPGQGALNTIYF TGTGCCATCAGCTCTCCGGGACAGGGGGCGCTTAACACCATATATTTT
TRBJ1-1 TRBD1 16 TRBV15 CATVRGDSALNTEAFF TGTGCCACCGTCCGCGGGGACAGCGCGTTGAACACTGAAGCTTTCTTT
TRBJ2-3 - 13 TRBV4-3 CASSRGVGDTQYF TGCGCCAGCAGCCGAGGGGTGGGGGATACGCAGTATTTT
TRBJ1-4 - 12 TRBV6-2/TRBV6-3 CASSYGGLGLFF TGTGCCAGCAGTTACGGGGGCTTAGGGCTGTTTTTT
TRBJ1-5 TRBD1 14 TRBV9 CASSVTGGDQPQHF TGTGCCAGCAGCGTAACAGGGGGGGATCAGCCCCAGCATTTT
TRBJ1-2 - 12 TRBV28 CASSSGERGYTF TGTGCCAGCAGTTCAGGGGAGCGTGGCTACACCTTC
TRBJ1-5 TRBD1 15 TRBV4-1 CASSRDRVNNQPQHF TGCGCCAGCAGCCGGGACAGGGTGAACAATCAGCCCCAGCATTTT
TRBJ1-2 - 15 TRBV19 CASSTSSGHLYGYTF TGTGCCAGTAGCACATCTTCGGGGCATCTCTATGGCTACACCTTC
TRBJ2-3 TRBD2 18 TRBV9 CASSPSLGSAGGTDTQYF TGTGCCAGCAGCCCCAGTCTGGGTTCTGCCGGGGGGACAGATACGCAGTATTTT
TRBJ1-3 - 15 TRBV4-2 CASSQERNSGNTIYF TGTGCCAGCAGCCAAGAAAGGAACTCTGGAAACACCATATATTTT
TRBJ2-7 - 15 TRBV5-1 CASSPDSLSSYEQYF TGCGCCAGCAGCCCGGACAGTTTAAGCTCCTACGAGCAGTACTTC
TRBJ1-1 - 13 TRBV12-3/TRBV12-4 CASSPPTNTEAFF TGTGCCAGCAGTCCCCCCACAAACACTGAAGCTTTCTTT
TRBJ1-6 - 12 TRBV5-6 CASSLGNSPLHF TGTGCCAGCAGCTTGGGGAATTCACCCCTCCACTTT
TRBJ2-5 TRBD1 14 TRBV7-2 CASSRGQRQETQYF TGTGCCAGCAGCCGGGGACAGCGACAAGAGACCCAGTACTTC
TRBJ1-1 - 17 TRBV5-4 CASSREPANYLNTEAFF TGTGCCAGCAGCCGGGAGCCGGCTAATTACCTGAACACTGAAGCTTTCTTT
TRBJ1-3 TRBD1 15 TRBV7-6 CASGQGVESGNTIYF TGTGCCAGCGGACAGGGGGTTGAGTCTGGAAACACCATATATTTT
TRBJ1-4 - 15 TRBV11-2 CASSVPGEDNEKLFF TGTGCCAGCAGCGTCCCGGGAGAAGATAATGAAAAACTGTTTTTT
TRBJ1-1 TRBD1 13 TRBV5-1 CASRTGGPAEAFF TGCGCCAGCAGAACAGGGGGCCCAGCTGAAGCTTTCTTT
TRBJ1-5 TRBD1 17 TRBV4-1 CASSQHTGEVSNQPQHF TGCGCCAGCAGCCAACATACAGGGGAGGTGAGTAATCAGCCCCAGCATTTT
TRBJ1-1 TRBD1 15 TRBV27 CASTEGAGGNTEAFF TGTGCCAGCACGGAGGGGGCAGGGGGGAACACTGAAGCTTTCTTT